This T cell receptor beta chain originates from a study of blood T cell repertoires in COVID-19. Study information: Sites in the United States, Italy and Spain provided acute and convalescent COVID-19 samples. PBMCs, B-cell-depleted T cells, or T cells provided the cDNA or gDNA that made up the material.

In the source study's methods: Amplifying reference gene primers gave estimates of nucleated cell counts. Profiled with immunoSEQ multiplex PCR; TCRdb holds only in-frame clones, not every one. The DNA was the basis for D and trimming; V, J and clone size are from that table. In the table there are around 190,000 clones, 83% of which are singletons. Deletions cut 6 bases from V and 1 base from J, with 16 bases between. The germline gives CDR1 SGHRS, CDR2 YFSETQ. CDR3 size: 15 residues. Material: peripheral blood. The TCR sequence derives from a human donor in a cohort sampled during active COVID-19. The genes are TRBV5-1 and TRBJ2-5, with D uncertain. The CDR3 DNA sequence: TGCGCCAGCAAATGGTCCGCTCTACCCCAAGAGACCCAGTACTTC. Protein product: CASKWSALPQETQYF.